The sequence of this TCR beta chain was determined in a study of cytomegalovirus exposure and HLA in healthy donors. As regards this clone: What it binds is not known.

Study-wide results and limits: V- and J-gene trimming in TCR beta was tied to a missense DCLRE1C variant by an analysis performed later. While the bulk of TCR sequences proved rare, some public TCRs turned up in many donors. In a later analysis, donors in an Asian-associated ancestry cluster reportedly had fewer N-insertions in productive TCRs than the cohort mean.

Primers: 60 Vbeta forward and 13 Jbeta reverse. Measured with immunoSEQ multiplex PCR; TCRdb has only the in-frame clones, and not every one. The profile shows some 140,000 clones, over 60% of them singletons. The sequence was obtained from a man aged 30-40 years in good health and CMV-seronegative. The sequenced sample consisted of PBMCs.

Here the CDR3 DNA reads TGTGCCAGCAGCCAAGGGGCTAGCGGACTGGGCTTGCAGTTCTTC. This sequence encodes CASSQGASGLGLQFF. The chain couples TRBV4-2 to TRBJ2-1, with 7 bases aligning to TRBD2. Looked up from germline, CDR1 is LGHNA and CDR2 is YNFKEQ. The CDR3 length is 15 residues. The V segment lost 1 base and the J segment 12 bases; nucleotides outside the gene matches: 12.